The 2 T cell receptor beta chains presented below share a single source sample, sequenced in a study of Tregs in tolerant kidney transplant recipients (dated by TCRdb to between 2018 and 2021). The time point label on this specimen signifies: blood sample drawn before combined kidney and bone marrow transplant. Libraries were made using the immunoSEQ multiplex PCR assay. TCRdb limited this immuneACCESS table to in-frame rearrangements with V and J called. A share of clones is missing; checked studies link under half to unresolved V genes, and the rest is unexplained. This sample's table has entries for 50,000 or so clones. Roughly 0.9% of the sample goes to the ten largest clones. The input for sequencing was CD4+ T cells from blood, taken before the transplant. The receptors stem from a human donor who received a combined kidney and bone marrow transplant.

This chain's CDR3 is CASSPLARGAGELFF. The covered CDR3 bases are TGTGCCAGCAGCCCCCTAGCCCGGGGGGCCGGGGAG. J is TRBJ2-2 and V is TRBV11-1, with 7 bases fitting TRBD2. Coverage ceases 3 residues before the CDR3 finishes, and the germline J gene fills in the end. V shed 5 bases, J shed 6 bases, and the junction held 9 bases outside the gene matches. The germline gives CDR1 SGHAT, CDR2 FQDESV (reference sequence). This CDR3 has 15 amino acids.

In the case of this clone: The read comes to an end 3 residues before the CDR3 does, leaving the germline J gene to fill in the end. The V call is TRBV2, the J call TRBJ1-5, with TRBD1 identical over 9 bases. Germline trimming cut 6 bases from V and 1 base from J; bases unmatched to any gene: 1. Looked up from germline, CDR1 is SNHLY and CDR2 is FYNNEI. The CDR3 sequence is 14 residues long. CDR3 amino acids: CASSDRGSNQPQHF. The covered CDR3 bases are TGTGCCAGCAGCGACAGGGGGAGCAATCAGCCC.